This record looks at one T cell receptor (beta chain) sequence and its context. The antigen is undetermined. The data originate from a study of T cell repertoires in cytomegalovirus infection. In the study overall: Public TCR beta signatures indicated both CMV infection and matching HLA type.

TCRdb used MiXCR to reprocess the reads, holding one entry per CDR3 protein. The sample contains around 450,000 distinct CDR3 sequences, approximately 30% of which appear only once. V lost 5 bases and J lost 7; bases outside the gene matches: 4. The CDR3 totals 14 residues. CDR1 is MNHNS, CDR2 SASEGT, per germline. Broader study findings: The cumulative frequency of public TCR beta families distinguished individuals who carried CMV together with the relevant HLA.

The chain employs TRBV6-1 and TRBJ2-3, with 12 bases fitting TRBD2. The sample consisted of PBMCs. The receptor was derived from a human donor in good health (CMV status not recorded). Some clones in this sample may be carry-over from other donors' samples. The CDR3 here is CASSSGLAGYTQYF. In nucleotides, the CDR3 is TGTGCCAGCAGTAGTGGACTAGCGGGGTATACGCAGTATTTT.